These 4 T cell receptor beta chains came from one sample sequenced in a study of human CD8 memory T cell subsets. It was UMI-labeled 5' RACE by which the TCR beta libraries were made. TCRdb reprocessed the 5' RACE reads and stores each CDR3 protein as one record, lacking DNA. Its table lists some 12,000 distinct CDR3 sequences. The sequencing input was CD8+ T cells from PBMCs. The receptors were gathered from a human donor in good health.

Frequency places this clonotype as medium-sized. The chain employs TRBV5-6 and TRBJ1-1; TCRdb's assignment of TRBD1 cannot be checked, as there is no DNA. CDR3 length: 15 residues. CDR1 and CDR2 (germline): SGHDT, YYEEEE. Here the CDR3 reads CASSLGTGGSTEAFF.

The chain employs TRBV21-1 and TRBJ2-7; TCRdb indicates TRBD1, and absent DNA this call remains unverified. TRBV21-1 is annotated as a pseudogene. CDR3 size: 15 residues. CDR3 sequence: CASSTSGTLPYEQYF.

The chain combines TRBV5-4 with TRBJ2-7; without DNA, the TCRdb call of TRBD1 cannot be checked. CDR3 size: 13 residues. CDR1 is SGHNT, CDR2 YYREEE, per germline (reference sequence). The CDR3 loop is CASSFWGGAEQYF.

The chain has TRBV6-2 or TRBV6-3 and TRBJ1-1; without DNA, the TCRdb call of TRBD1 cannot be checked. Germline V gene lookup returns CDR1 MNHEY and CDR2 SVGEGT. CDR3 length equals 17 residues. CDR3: CASSQTRDRAWNTEAFF.